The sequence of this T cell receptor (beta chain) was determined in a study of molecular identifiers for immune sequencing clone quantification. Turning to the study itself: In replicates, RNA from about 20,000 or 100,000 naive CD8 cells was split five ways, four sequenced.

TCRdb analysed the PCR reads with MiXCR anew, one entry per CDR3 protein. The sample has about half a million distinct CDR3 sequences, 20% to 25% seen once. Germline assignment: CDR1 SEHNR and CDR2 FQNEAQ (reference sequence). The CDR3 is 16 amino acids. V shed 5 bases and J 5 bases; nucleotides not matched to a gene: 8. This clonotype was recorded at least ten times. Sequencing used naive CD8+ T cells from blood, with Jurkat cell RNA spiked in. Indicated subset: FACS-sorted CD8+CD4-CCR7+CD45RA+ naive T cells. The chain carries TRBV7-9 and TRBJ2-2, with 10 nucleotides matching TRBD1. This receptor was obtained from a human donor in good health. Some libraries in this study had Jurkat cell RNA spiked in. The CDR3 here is CASSQTGTGVTGELFF. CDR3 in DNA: TGTGCCAGCAGCCAAACCGGGACAGGGGTGACCGGGGAGCTGTTTTTT.